This T cell receptor beta chain appears in the sequencing data of a study of cytomegalovirus exposure and HLA in healthy donors. As to this clone: Its specificity is unknown.

Vbeta (60) and Jbeta (13) primers were used in the PCR. The method was immunoSEQ multiplex PCR; TCRdb's version includes in-frame clones alone and lacks a portion of them. The table lists some 250,000 clones, around 76% of them singletons. V gave up 3 bases and J gave up 5 bases; unmatched junction bases: 7. From germline, CDR1 is SGDLS and CDR2 YYNGEE. This CDR3 spans 15 amino acids. Broader study findings: Among the CMV-associated chains, a few were confirmed in vitro as specific for CMV antigens. The investigators catalogued 150 or so TCR beta chains as cytomegalovirus-associated. In a later analysis, parvovirus B19, influenza, CMV and Epstein-Barr virus appeared linked to several top co-occurrence clusters. A cluster of highly shared sequence variants was likely a sequencing artifact.

The sequenced sample consisted of PBMCs. This chain uses TRBV9 with TRBJ2-5; 10 bases match TRBD2. This receptor was taken from a woman aged 40 to 50 in good health and CMV-seropositive. CDR3 in DNA: TGTGCCAGCAGCGAGTCTAGCGGGAGTTTTGAGACCCAGTACTTC. It is translated as CASSESSGSFETQYF.